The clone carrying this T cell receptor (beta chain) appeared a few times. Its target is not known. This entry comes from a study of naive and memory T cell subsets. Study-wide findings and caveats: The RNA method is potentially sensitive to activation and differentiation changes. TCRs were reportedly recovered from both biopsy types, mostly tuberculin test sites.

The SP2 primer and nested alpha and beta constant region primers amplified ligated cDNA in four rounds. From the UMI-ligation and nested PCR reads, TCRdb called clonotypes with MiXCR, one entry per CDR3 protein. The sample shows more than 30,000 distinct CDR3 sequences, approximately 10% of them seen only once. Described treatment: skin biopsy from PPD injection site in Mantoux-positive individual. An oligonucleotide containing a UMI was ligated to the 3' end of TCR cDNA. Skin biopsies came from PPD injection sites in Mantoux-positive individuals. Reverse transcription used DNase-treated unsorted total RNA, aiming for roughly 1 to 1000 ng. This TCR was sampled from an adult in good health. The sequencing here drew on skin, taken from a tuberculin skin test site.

Here the CDR3 reads CASSYLEVIGGNEQFF. The CDR3 DNA reads TGTGCCAGCAGTTACTTGGAGGTTATCGGGGGCAATGAGCAGTTCTTC. V usage is TRBV6-5 and J usage is TRBJ2-1; a weak D match, TRBD2 (6 bases). The CDR3 loop spans 16 amino acids. Germline lookup yields CDR1 MNHEY and CDR2 SVGAGI. V dropped 1 base and J dropped 6 bases, with 16 bases sitting between them.